The 10 T cell receptor beta chains reported below all come from one sample, sequenced in a study of T cell repertoires in aging, cancer and after chemotherapy. Rearranged V-D-J TRB sequences were amplified with a mixed TRB-A/B primer pool. From the multiplex PCR reads, TCRdb called clonotypes with MiXCR, one entry per CDR3 protein. This sample yields over 8,500 distinct CDR3 sequences, of which around 22% are seen a single time; approximately 2.9% belongs to the top ten. Peripheral blood genomic DNA, not sorted cells or RNA, was the template. The sequencing input was blood. Source of these receptors: a human donor in good health.

The chain links TRBV28 to TRBJ2-7; D uncertain. Germline lookup yields CDR1 MDHEN and CDR2 SYDVKM. The length of the CDR3 is 14 residues. The V end was cut by 7 bases, the J end by 4 bases, with 17 bases between. CDR3 coding DNA: TGTGCCAGCACCCCCTCGGGCGTAACTTACGAGCAGTACTTC. Amino acids: CASTPSGVTYEQYF. Full variable domain (rest looked up from reference TRBV28 and TRBJ2-7): DVKVTQSSRYLVKRTGEKVFLECVQDMDHENMFWYRQDPGLGLRLIYFSYDVKMKEKGDIPEGYSVSREKKERFSLILESASTNQTSMYLCASTPSGVTYEQYFGPGTRLTVT.

This clonotype was seen only a few times. The rearrangement joins TRBV19 to TRBJ2-1; 8 nucleotides match TRBD2. Germline V CDR1 and CDR2: LNHDA, SQIVND (reference sequence). Trimming cost V 1 base and J 4 bases; bases outside gene matches: 12. The CDR3 is 18 amino acids. The CDR3 DNA is TGTGCCAGTAGTATAGTTCAGGACGGCGGGAGGAGATACAATGAGCAGTTCTTC. It translates to CASSIVQDGGRRYNEQFF.

This clonotype was observed a few times. The V and J genes are TRBV6-1 and TRBJ1-2; D perhaps matches TRBD1 (5 bases). Germline CDR1 reads MNHNS; CDR2 reads SASEGT. V was pared by 7 bases and J by 4 bases, with 16 bases between. The CDR3 length is 14 residues. This CDR3 reads CASTPSGGAYGYTF. In DNA, the CDR3 is TGTGCCAGCACCCCCTCGGGAGGGGCCTATGGCTACACCTTC.

This clonotype was seen a few times. The chain couples TRBV7-2 to TRBJ2-5, with D hard to call. The CDR3 totals 15 residues. Trimming removed 1 base from V and 7 bases from J, with 16 bases in between. Germline CDR1 and CDR2: SGHTA and FQGNSA. The CDR3 spells CASSLGVSIIGTQYF. CDR3 DNA: TGTGCCAGCAGCTTAGGTGTGTCTATAATAGGGACCCAGTACTTC.

This clonotype appeared a few times. At one end, the junction sequence differs from germline, possibly due to a read error. The chain joins TRBV4-3 to TRBJ2-3; tentatively, D is TRBD1 (5 bases). The CDR3 runs 17 residues. Per germline, CDR1 LGHNA and CDR2 YSLEER. CDR3 sequence reads: CASSDPLGLVRADTQYF. The CDR3 nucleotides are TGTGCCAGCAGTGACCCTCTGGGGTTGGTCAGGGCGGATACGCAGTATTTT.

Within the sample, this clonotype is medium-sized. The CDR3 DNA reads as TGCAGTGCTAGAGATTCAAGCCGATCTGGAAACACCATATATTTT. Translating gives CSARDSSRSGNTIYF. The chain combines TRBV20-1 with TRBJ1-3; the D is unclear. The V end lost 0 bases, the J end lost 1 base, and 10 bases lay between the germline ends. The CDR3 length is 15 residues. CDR1 and CDR2 from the germline V gene are DFQATT and SNEGSKA (reference sequence).

V usage is TRBV27 and J usage is TRBJ2-5; 8 positions match TRBD2. Per germline, CDR1 MNHEY and CDR2 SMNVEV (reference sequence). Trimming removed 5 bases from V and 5 bases from J; junction bases left unmatched: 10. The CDR3 totals 15 residues. For the CDR3, the DNA is TGTGCCAGCAGTCAAAAAGCGGGAGTCGGTGAGACCCAGTACTTC. Amino acids: CASSQKAGVGETQYF.

The chain couples TRBV9 to TRBJ2-5; tentative D call: TRBD2 (5 bases). The CDR3 has 15 residues. Germline lookup yields CDR1 SGDLS and CDR2 YYNGEE. Trimming stripped 4 bases from V and 5 bases from J, with 18 bases between. The CDR3 DNA sequence: TGTGCCAGCAGCCTTCGATCCGATCCGGGGGAGACCCAGTACTTC. This sequence encodes CASSLRSDPGETQYF.

In its sample, this clonotype is medium-sized. The rearrangement links TRBV29-1 to TRBJ2-6; TRBD1 agrees at 9 bases. Germline values: CDR1 SQVTM, CDR2 ANQGSEA. This CDR3 has 15 residues. The DNA of the CDR3 is TGCAGGGGGGACAGGGAAAGCTCTGGGGCCAACGTCCTGACTTTC. It encodes CRGDRESSGANVLTF.

With regard to this clonotype: This may stem from a read error, because a much larger clone lies one nucleotide away. The chain is built from TRBV19 and TRBJ2-7; no clear D gene. From germline, CDR1 is LNHDA and CDR2 SQIVND (reference sequence). Trimming took off 4 bases at V and 5 bases at J, with 9 bases between the two ends. This CDR3 has 12 amino acids. The CDR3 sequence: CASSNYGNEQYF. For the CDR3, the DNA is TGTGCCAGTAGTAATTACGGTAACGAGCAGTACTTC. The full variable domain, its missing parts supplied by reference TRBV19 and TRBJ2-7, is DGGITQSPKYLFRKEGQNVTLSCEQNLNHDAMYWYRQDPGQGLRLIYYSQIVNDFQKGDIAEGYSVSREKKESFPLTVTSAQKNPTAFYLCASSNYGNEQYFGPGTRLTVT.